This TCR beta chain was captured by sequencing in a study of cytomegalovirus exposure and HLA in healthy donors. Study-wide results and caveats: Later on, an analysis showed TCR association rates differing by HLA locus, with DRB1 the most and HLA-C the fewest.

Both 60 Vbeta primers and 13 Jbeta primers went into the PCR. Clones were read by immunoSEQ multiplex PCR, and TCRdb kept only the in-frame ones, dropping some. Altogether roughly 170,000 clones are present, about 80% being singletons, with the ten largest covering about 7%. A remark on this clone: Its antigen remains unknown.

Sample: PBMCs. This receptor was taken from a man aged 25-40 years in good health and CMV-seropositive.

In DNA, the CDR3 is TGTGCCAGCAGCACCGGGACAGCCACCTACTACACCTTC. It is translated as CASSTGTATYYTF. V usage is TRBV11-2 and J usage is TRBJ1-2; 7 bases are a match to TRBD1. CDR1 is SGHAT, CDR2 FQNNGV, per germline. There are 13 residues in the CDR3. Trimming at V came to 5 bases and at J to 10 bases, leaving 10 bases not matched to a gene.